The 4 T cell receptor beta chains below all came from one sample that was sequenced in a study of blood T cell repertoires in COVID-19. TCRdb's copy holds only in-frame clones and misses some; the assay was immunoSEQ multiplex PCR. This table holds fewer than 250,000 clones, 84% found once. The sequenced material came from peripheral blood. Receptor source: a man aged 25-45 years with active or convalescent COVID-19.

Written as DNA, the CDR3 is TGTGCCAGCAGAAAGGACAGGGTGGATTCACCCCTCCACTTT. It encodes CASRKDRVDSPLHF. This sequence joins TRBV11-2 and TRBJ1-6, with 8 bases matching TRBD1. Losses at the gene ends were 6 bases for V and 8 bases for J; bases not matched to a gene: 6. CDR3 length equals 14 residues. The V gene's germline CDR1 is SGHAT and CDR2 FQNNGV.

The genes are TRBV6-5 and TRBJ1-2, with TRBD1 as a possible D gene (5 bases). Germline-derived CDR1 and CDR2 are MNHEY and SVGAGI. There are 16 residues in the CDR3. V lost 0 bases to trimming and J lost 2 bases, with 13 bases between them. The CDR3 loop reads CASSYSTGSGNYGYTF. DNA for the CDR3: TGTGCCAGCAGTTACTCGACCGGATCAGGGAACTATGGCTACACCTTC.

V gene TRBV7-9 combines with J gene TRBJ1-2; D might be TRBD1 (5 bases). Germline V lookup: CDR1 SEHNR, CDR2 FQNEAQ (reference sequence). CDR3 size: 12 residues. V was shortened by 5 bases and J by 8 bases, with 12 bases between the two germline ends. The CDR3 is CASSGGARGYTF. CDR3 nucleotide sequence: TGTGCCAGCAGCGGAGGGGCTCGCGGCTACACCTTC. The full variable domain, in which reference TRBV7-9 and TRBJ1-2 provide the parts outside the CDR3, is DTGVSQNPRHKITKRGQNVTFRCDPISEHNRLYWYRQTLGQGPEFLTYFQNEAQLEKSRLLSDRFSAERPKGSFSTLEIQRTEQGDSAMYLCASSGGARGYTFGSGTRLTVV.

CDR3 DNA sequence: TGTGCCAGCAGTGAAGTGGGTACGGGCGAGCAGTACTTC. It is translated as CASSEVGTGEQYF. The chain links TRBV2 to TRBJ2-7; no clear D gene. V was clipped by 1 base and J by 6 bases, with 10 bases between them. The CDR3 length is 13 residues. Germline CDR1 SNHLY, CDR2 FYNNEI.